The present T cell receptor beta chain was sequenced within a study of OX40 agonist ivuxolimab in advanced cancers. Study at large: The group had a mean age of around 60 years, ranged from 23 to 79, and was 80% to 90% male. Whole-study results and caveats: No antigen was identified for the clonally expanded peripheral T cells. Mean expanded clone counts were higher in CD8+ than CD4+ T cells.

Assay used: immunoSEQ multiplex PCR; TCRdb lists only in-frame clones, some missing. In the table there are 11,000 or so clones, around 84% of which are singletons. To note about this clone: Its antigen is unknown.

Germline CDR1 is WNHNN and CDR2 is SYGVQD (reference sequence). This CDR3 is built from 13 residues. V lost 4 bases and J lost 6, with 13 bases in between. The specimen comprised CD4+ or CD8+ T cells sorted from blood, sampled in a trial of the OX40 agonist ivuxolimab. This chain uses TRBV10-1 with TRBJ2-7; tentatively, D is TRBD2 (6 bases). The TCR comes from an adult with an advanced solid tumor such as melanoma, head and neck, liver or kidney cancer. CDR3 loop: CASSVGDGGEQYF. The CDR3 coding sequence is TGCGCCAGCAGTGTTGGGGACGGGGGCGAGCAGTACTTC.